This passage covers 19 T cell receptor beta chains from one sample sequenced in a study of identical twins. TCRdb used MiXCR to reprocess the 5' RACE reads, holding one entry per CDR3 protein. The sample includes 200,000 to 250,000 distinct CDR3 sequences, 7.5% of them seen just once. This sample was also put to use in a study of yellow fever vaccine responses in identical twins.

Sequenced: memory (CD45RO+) T cells sorted from blood. The source is a woman aged 18-35 years in good health.

This clonotype was counted many times. The J gene is TRBJ2-7, the V gene TRBV6-1, with D maybe TRBD1 (5 bases). The CDR3 has 17 amino acids. Germline assignment: CDR1 MNHNS and CDR2 SASEGT. V lost 7 bases and J 7 bases, leaving 29 bases between the germline ends. This chain's CDR3 is CASTSRTPVAAIKEQYF. The CDR3, as DNA: TGTGCCAGCACCTCCCGGACACCGGTTGCCGCTATTAAGGAGCAGTACTTC.

This clonotype was seen ten or more times. The chain combines TRBV5-5 with TRBJ2-1; D is possibly TRBD2 (6 bases). The CDR3 has 18 amino acids. The germline V gene encodes CDR1 SGHKS and CDR2 YYEKEE (reference sequence). The germline V and J ends were trimmed by 0 bases and 0 bases, with 16 bases remaining between them. In DNA, the CDR3 is TGTGCCAGCAGCTTGGAGGCCGCGTGGGGAGGCTCCTACAATGAGCAGTTCTTC. This gives the protein CASSLEAAWGGSYNEQFF.

V gene TRBV6-1 combines with J gene TRBJ1-4, with TRBD1 identical over 7 bases. CDR1 MNHNS and CDR2 SASEGT come from the germline V gene. The CDR3 has 14 amino acids. Trimming removed 7 bases from V and 2 bases from J; junction bases left unmatched: 4. The CDR3 is CASKGGATNEKLFF. The CDR3 region has the DNA TGTGCCAGCAAAGGGGGCGCGACTAATGAAAAACTGTTTTTT.

There are many counts of this clonotype. The chain links TRBV2 to TRBJ1-5; D gene unclear. The CDR3 totals 16 residues. V lost 5 bases and J lost 3, with 17 bases in between. CDR1 is SNHLY and CDR2 is FYNNEI in the germline V gene. CDR3 region: CASSISLANLNQPQHF. The CDR3 DNA reads as TGTGCCAGCAGTATTAGCCTCGCAAATCTCAATCAGCCCCAGCATTTT.

The chain has TRBV25-1 and TRBJ2-5, with TRBD1 identical over 9 bases. CDR3 size: 17 residues. Trimming cost V 5 bases and J 2 bases; bases outside gene matches: 12. From germline, CDR1 is MGHDK and CDR2 SYGVNS. The CDR3, as DNA: TGTGCCAGCAGTCCCCCCTGGGGACAGGGTTCTCAAGAGACCCAGTACTTC. The encoded protein is CASSPPWGQGSQETQYF.

This clonotype has at least ten counts. The chain recombines TRBV5-6 with TRBJ2-7; 9 nucleotides align to TRBD1. From germline, CDR1 is SGHDT and CDR2 YYEEEE. V was clipped by 7 bases and J by 1 base; unmatched bases: 9. CDR3 length: 15 residues. The CDR3 region has the DNA TGTGCCAGCTCCCTACTGGGGACAGGGTCCTACGAGCAGTACTTC. Translating gives CASSLLGTGSYEQYF.

This clonotype was seen only a few times. This rearrangement joins TRBV7-8 to TRBJ2-1; D is perhaps TRBD2 (6 bases). V dropped 4 bases and J dropped 0 bases, with 16 bases sitting between them. Looked up from germline, CDR1 is SGHVS and CDR2 is FQNEAQ. This CDR3 contains 17 residues. This CDR3 reads CASSSRTKASSYNEQFF. The CDR3 bases are TGTGCCAGCAGCTCGAGGACTAAAGCGAGCTCCTACAATGAGCAGTTCTTC. Variable domain in full (rest from reference TRBV7-8 and TRBJ2-1): GAGVSQSPRYKVAKRGQDVALRCDPISGHVSLFWYQQALGQGPEFLTYFQNEAQLDKSGLPSDRFFAERPEGSVSTLKIQRTQQEDSAVYLCASSSRTKASSYNEQFFGPGTRLTVL.

This clonotype was counted ten times or more. CDR3 sequence (DNA): TGTGCCAGCAGCTTTTCCTGGACAGGGAACACTGAAGCTTTCTTT. Translating gives CASSFSWTGNTEAFF. The V call is TRBV4-2, the J call TRBJ1-1; TRBD1 matches at 7 bases. Per germline, CDR1 LGHNA and CDR2 YNFKEQ. The CDR3 totals 15 residues. V shed 5 bases and J 1 base; nucleotides not matched to a gene: 7.

There are a few counts of this clonotype. The V gene is TRBV30, the J gene TRBJ1-2; a weak D match, TRBD1 (5 bases). The CDR3 extends over 12 amino acids. Trimming pared 0 bases from V and 8 bases from J, leaving 10 bases between. The germline V gene has CDR1 GTSNPN and CDR2 SVGIG (reference sequence). CDR3 sequence: CAWSVGDRGYTF. The CDR3 DNA follows: TGTGCCTGGAGTGTCGGAGACAGAGGCTACACCTTC.

The table lists this clonotype with many counts. This rearrangement joins TRBV7-9 to TRBJ2-1; D possibly corresponds to TRBD1 (5 bases). The germline V gene has CDR1 SEHNR and CDR2 FQNEAQ (reference sequence). The CDR3 is 14 residues long. V lost 2 bases and J 4 bases, leaving 9 bases between the germline ends. CDR3: CASSLTDKYNEQFF. CDR3 nucleotides: TGTGCCAGCAGCTTAACGGACAAATACAATGAGCAGTTCTTC.

This clonotype was detected a few times. V is TRBV11-2 and J is TRBJ2-7; D is uncertain. The ends were cut back, 7 bases at V and 0 bases at J, with 10 bases in the middle. The CDR3 covers 13 residues. Germline CDR1 and CDR2: SGHAT and FQNNGV. DNA for the CDR3: TGTGCCAGCATAGGGCCGATCTCCTACGAGCAGTACTTC. Its protein is CASIGPISYEQYF.

V and J are TRBV6-2 or TRBV6-3 and TRBJ2-1; the match to TRBD1 covers 9 bases. Losses at the gene ends were 7 bases for V and 4 bases for J; bases not matched to a gene: 8. The CDR3 is 15 residues long. In germline, CDR1 is MNHEY, CDR2 SVGEGT. The CDR3, as DNA: TGTGCCAGCATTCGAGGACAGGGGATTTACAATGAGCAGTTCTTC. Its protein product is CASIRGQGIYNEQFF.

This clonotype was recorded at least ten times. The rearrangement uses TRBV5-1 and TRBJ2-5, with no clear D. Germline assignment: CDR1 SGHRS and CDR2 YFSETQ. The CDR3 contains 14 residues. V lost 1 base and J lost 1, with 8 bases in between. CDR3 coding DNA: TGCGCCAGCAGCTTGTTATCGACCCAAGAGACCCAGTACTTC. Its translation is CASSLLSTQETQYF. Complete variable domain (other parts from reference TRBV5-1 and TRBJ2-5): KAGVTQTPRYLIKTRGQQVTLSCSPISGHRSVSWYQQTPGQGLQFLFEYFSETQRNKGNFPGRFSGRQFSNSRSEMNVSTLELGDSALYLCASSLLSTQETQYFGPGTRLLVL.

This clonotype was counted ten times or more. V and J are TRBV12-3 or TRBV12-4 and TRBJ2-4, with 8 bases fitting TRBD2. Trimming took 6 bases from V and 0 from J; bases not matched to a gene: 7. This CDR3 region has 16 residues. CDR3 in amino acids: CASSFRAGVAKNIQYF. Here the CDR3 DNA reads TGTGCCAGCAGCTTCCGAGCGGGGGTAGCCAAAAACATTCAGTACTTC.

The chain employs TRBV5-1 and TRBJ2-1; TRBD1 aligns across 10 bases. Trimming removed 0 bases from V and 4 bases from J; junction bases left unmatched: 4. In germline, CDR1 is SGHRS, CDR2 YFSETQ. The CDR3 length is 16 residues. CDR3 nucleotides: TGCGCCAGCAGCTTGGGGGACAGGGGTTTGTACAATGAGCAGTTCTTC. Translated: CASSLGDRGLYNEQFF.

For this clonotype: Since a much larger clone is just one base distant, this may be a read error. The V gene is TRBV6-4, the J gene TRBJ2-2; D is possibly TRBD1 or TRBD2 (5 bases each). Germline assignment: CDR1 MRHNA and CDR2 SNTAGT. The CDR3 spans 16 residues. Here the CDR3 DNA reads TGTGCCAGCAGCCCTGACGCGGGTGACGGGACCGGGGAGATGTTTTTT. This gives the protein CASSPDAGDGTGEMFF.

There are a few counts of this clonotype. The chain is built from TRBV11-2 and TRBJ2-3; unclear D gene. This CDR3 region has 14 residues. The V and J ends lost 2 bases and 0 bases respectively, with 6 bases between them. CDR1 is SGHAT, CDR2 FQNNGV, per germline. The CDR3 sequence: CASSLRISTDTQYF. The CDR3 DNA reads TGTGCCAGCAGCTTACGAATCAGCACAGATACGCAGTATTTT.

V usage is TRBV18 and J usage is TRBJ2-7, with 8 bases aligning to TRBD1. The ends lost 3 bases at V and 2 bases at J; junction bases unmatched: 3. The CDR3 extends over 14 amino acids. The germline gives CDR1 KGHSH, CDR2 LQKENI. The CDR3 sequence: CASSPDRDAYEQYF. For the CDR3, the DNA is TGTGCCAGCTCACCGGACAGGGATGCCTACGAGCAGTACTTC.

This clonotype was picked up many times. The J gene is TRBJ1-6, the V gene TRBV28, with a possible D match to TRBD1 (5 bases). The germline V gene has CDR1 MDHEN and CDR2 SYDVKM. CDR3 length: 14 residues. V was cut by 8 bases and J by 4 bases, with 12 bases left in between. The CDR3 nucleotides are TGTGCCAGCTGTCAGGGCGTTTATAATTCACCCCTCCACTTT. It yields the protein CASCQGVYNSPLHF.